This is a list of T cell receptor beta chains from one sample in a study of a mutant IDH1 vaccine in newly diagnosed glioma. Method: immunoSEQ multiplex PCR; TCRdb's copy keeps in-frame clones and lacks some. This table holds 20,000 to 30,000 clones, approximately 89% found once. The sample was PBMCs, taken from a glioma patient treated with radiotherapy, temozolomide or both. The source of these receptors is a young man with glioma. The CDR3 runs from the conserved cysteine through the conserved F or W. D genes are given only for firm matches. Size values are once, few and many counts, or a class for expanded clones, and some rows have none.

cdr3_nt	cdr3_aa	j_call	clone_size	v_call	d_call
TGTGCCTTCCGACTAGCGGGAGTCTACGAGCAGTACTTC	CAFRLAGVYEQYF	TRBJ2-7	-	TRBV6-5	TRBD2
TGTGCCAGCAGGGGCCTAGGCAAAGGGCAGCCCCAGCATTTT	CASRGLGKGQPQHF	TRBJ1-5	-	TRBV2	-
TGTGCCAGCAGCTTAACGGCGGGAGTGTTCGACGAGCAGTACTTC	CASSLTAGVFDEQYF	TRBJ2-7	once	TRBV7-9	TRBD2
TGTGCCAGCAGCCCACCGACAGATGGCTATGGCTACACCTTC	CASSPPTDGYGYTF	TRBJ1-2	-	TRBV7-9	-
TGTGCCAGCAGCTCCTTGACAGGCCTGAACACTGAAGCTTTCTTT	CASSSLTGLNTEAFF	TRBJ1-1	-	TRBV5-4	-
TGTGCCTGGAGTGGCAGGGCAATTCGTAATTCACCCCTCCACTTT	CAWSGRAIRNSPLHF	TRBJ1-6	-	TRBV30	-
TGTGCCAGCTCACCACCGAGCGGGACGCGCAATGAGCAGTTCTTC	CASSPPSGTRNEQFF	TRBJ2-1	-	TRBV18	TRBD2
TGTGCCAGCAGCTTAGCTGAGGCGGGTGGCCAGGAGACCCAGTACTTC	CASSLAEAGGQETQYF	TRBJ2-5	-	TRBV7-8	-
TGCACCAGCCATGTGGCAGGGGGCTTGGTCCAAGAGACCCAGTACTTC	CTSHVAGGLVQETQYF	TRBJ2-5	-	TRBV1	-
TGTGCCAGCAGTTTAAGTGTCGTCAATGAGCAGTTCTTC	CASSLSVVNEQFF	TRBJ2-1	-	TRBV27	-
TGTGCCAGCAGTGCCGGGACTAGGTACGAGCAGTACTTC	CASSAGTRYEQYF	TRBJ2-7	few	TRBV7-9	TRBD2
TGTGCCAGCAGATCCGGACTAGCGGGAGGTTACGAGCAGTACTTC	CASRSGLAGGYEQYF	TRBJ2-7	-	TRBV5-4	TRBD2
TGTGCCAGCAGCTTCAGGCTGGGAGAGACCCAGTACTTC	CASSFRLGETQYF	TRBJ2-5	-	TRBV11-2	-
TGTGCCAGTACCTCGAGGGGGGCTTCAACTAATGAAAAACTGTTTTTT	CASTSRGASTNEKLFF	TRBJ1-4	-	TRBV19	-
TGTGCCAGTAGTACCTCCCTGGGGGGTACGCAGTATTTT	CASSTSLGGTQYF	TRBJ2-3	-	TRBV19	-
TGTGCCATCAGCGGACAGGGGGCCTCTGGGGCCAACGTCCTGACTTTC	CAISGQGASGANVLTF	TRBJ2-6	-	TRBV10-3	TRBD1
TGTGCCAGCAGCTCGAACGGAGGTTCCCGCTACACCTTC	CASSSNGGSRYTF	TRBJ1-2	-	TRBV5-4	-
TGCGCCAGCAGCTCCTCCCCTACAGATACGCAGTATTTT	CASSSSPTDTQYF	TRBJ2-3	-	TRBV5-1	-
TGCGCCAGCAGCTTTGCGGGACAGACCTACGAGCAGTACTTC	CASSFAGQTYEQYF	TRBJ2-7	-	TRBV5-1	-
TGTGCCAGCAGAGTAAAGGGAGAGTATAACACTGAAGCTTTCTTT	CASRVKGEYNTEAFF	TRBJ1-1	-	TRBV6-4	-
TGTGCCAGCAGTTCCACAGGACCGACTCTTGAAGCTTTCTTT	CASSSTGPTLEAFF	TRBJ1-1	-	TRBV6-5	-
TGTGCCAGCTCACCAACCGGGACAGGGACGGCCAACGTCCTGACTTTC	CASSPTGTGTANVLTF	TRBJ2-6	-	TRBV18	TRBD1
TGTGCCTGGAGTGTACCTCTTTCGGATACGCAGTATTTT	CAWSVPLSDTQYF	TRBJ2-3	-	TRBV30	-
TGTGCCAGCAGGGGGGCGGGAGGGCCAGGGGAGACCCAGTACTTC	CASRGAGGPGETQYF	TRBJ2-5	-	TRBV2	TRBD2
TGCGCCAGTAGGACACTGTACCAAGAGACCCAGTACTTC	CASRTLYQETQYF	TRBJ2-5	-	TRBV5-1	-
TGTGCCAGTTGGACAGGGGATGACACCGGGGAGCTGTTTTTT	CASWTGDDTGELFF	TRBJ2-2	-	TRBV25-1	TRBD1
TGTGCCAGCAGCTTCCTTTCGGAAGACGAGCAGTACTTC	CASSFLSEDEQYF	TRBJ2-7	-	TRBV7-9	-
TGTGCCAGCAGCCCCACCACAGTTGGAGTCCCAGAGACCCAGTACTTC	CASSPTTVGVPETQYF	TRBJ2-5	-	TRBV7-9	-
TGCGCCAGCAGCTTGGTCCAGGGGTCTAATGAAAAACTGTTTTTT	CASSLVQGSNEKLFF	TRBJ1-4	-	TRBV5-1	-